The 17 T cell receptor beta chains in this list originate from one sample, sequenced in a study of blood T cell repertoires in COVID-19. The data were produced by immunoSEQ multiplex PCR, yet TCRdb's version contains in-frame clones alone and is incomplete. The profile shows over 200,000 clones, about 91% of them singletons. Source material: PBMCs or T cells enriched from blood (not recorded which). These receptors came from a woman between 35 and 50 years old with acute COVID-19.

This clone was detected many times. This chain links TRBV6-5 with TRBJ2-5; 12 bases match TRBD1. The CDR3 has 16 residues. Trimming took 0 bases from V and 5 from J; bases not matched to a gene: 4. Germline V gene sequence: CDR1 MNHEY, CDR2 SVGAGI. The CDR3 nucleotides read TGTGCCAGCAGTTACTCCGGGACAGGGGGCTCGGAGACCCAGTACTTC. This gives the protein CASSYSGTGGSETQYF.

The CDR3 sequence: CALKMDRGSTDTQYF. In DNA, the CDR3 is TGTGCCCTCAAGATGGACAGGGGTTCGACAGATACGCAGTATTTT. The chain is built from TRBV2 and TRBJ2-3, with 9 nucleotides matching TRBD1. The J segment lost 3 bases and the V segment lost 11 bases, leaving 12 bases of the junction unmatched. CDR1 and CDR2 from the germline V gene are SNHLY and FYNNEI. The CDR3 loop spans 15 amino acids.

The chain carries TRBV5-1 and TRBJ1-2; 7 bases line up with TRBD1. Germline values: CDR1 SGHRS, CDR2 YFSETQ. The CDR3 sequence is 15 residues long. Unmatched junction bases numbered 10, after V lost 3 bases and J lost 5 bases. For the CDR3, the DNA is TGCGCCAGCAGCTCCAGGGGGACGTCGCTATATGGCTACACCTTC. Translated, it gives CASSSRGTSLYGYTF.

V usage is TRBV6-4 and J usage is TRBJ2-7, with 8 bases that match TRBD1. CDR3 size: 15 residues. After removal of 2 bases from V and 2 bases from J, the junction contained 5 bases not matched to a gene. Germline CDR1 and CDR2: MRHNA and SNTAGT. The CDR3 bases are TGTGCCAGCAGTGACGCGGGACAGGCTACCTACGAGCAGTACTTC. This sequence encodes CASSDAGQATYEQYF.

Only a few counts were recorded for this clone. The genes are TRBV5-1 and TRBJ2-3, with 10 bases lining up with TRBD2. V lost 0 bases and J lost 0; bases outside the gene matches: 10. The CDR3 loop spans 19 amino acids. Germline CDR1 and CDR2: SGHRS and YFSETQ. The CDR3 loop reads CASSLANRLAGVSTDTQYF. The CDR3 nucleotides read TGCGCCAGCAGCTTGGCCAACCGACTAGCGGGTGTTAGCACAGATACGCAGTATTTT. The full variable domain, rest sourced from reference TRBV5-1 and TRBJ2-3, is KAGVTQTPRYLIKTRGQQVTLSCSPISGHRSVSWYQQTPGQGLQFLFEYFSETQRNKGNFPGRFSGRQFSNSRSEMNVSTLELGDSALYLCASSLANRLAGVSTDTQYFGPGTRLTVL.

V usage is TRBV2 and J usage is TRBJ1-1; D is undetermined. The germline CDR1 and CDR2 sequences are SNHLY and FYNNEI. This CDR3 has 10 amino acids. V was shortened by 8 bases and J by 10 bases, with 11 bases between the two germline ends. This CDR3 reads CASAWSVAFF. Written as DNA, the CDR3 is TGTGCCAGCGCCTGGTCGGTAGCTTTCTTT.

CDR3: CASSESGTSYNEQFF. The CDR3 DNA follows: TGCGCCAGCAGTGAATCCGGGACAAGCTACAATGAGCAGTTCTTC. The genes are TRBV10-2 and TRBJ2-1; TRBD1 is a possible D gene (6 bases). V was cut by 3 bases and J by 3 bases, with 12 bases left in between. CDR3 length: 15 residues. The germline CDR1 and CDR2 sequences are WSHSY and SAAADI.

CDR3 residues: CASSERGGRETQYF. CDR3 nucleotide sequence: TGTGCCAGCAGTGAACGAGGGGGCAGGGAGACCCAGTACTTC. The chain couples TRBV2 to TRBJ2-5, with 7 bases that match TRBD1. V lost 2 bases to trimming and J lost 5 bases; unmatched junction nucleotides: 5. CDR1 is SNHLY and CDR2 is FYNNEI in the germline V gene. The length of the CDR3 is 14 residues.

J is TRBJ1-2 and V is TRBV3-1 (or the pseudogene TRBV3-2); weak D call: TRBD1 (5 bases). Trimming removed 4 bases at V and 3 bases at J, with 12 bases between. The CDR3 runs 14 residues. The germline V gene encodes CDR1 LGHDT and CDR2 YNNKEL (reference sequence). The CDR3: CASSPSGGYYGYTF. The DNA of the CDR3 is TGTGCCAGCAGCCCGTCTGGGGGGTACTATGGCTACACCTTC.

This clone appeared a single time. The chain couples TRBV18 to TRBJ1-2; D perhaps matches TRBD1 (5 bases). The germline gives CDR1 KGHSH, CDR2 LQKENI. V lost 6 bases and J lost 5, with 22 bases in between. The CDR3 is 16 amino acids. CDR3 loop: CASSPGPGRGSYGYTF. The CDR3 DNA reads TGTGCCAGCTCGCCTGGCCCAGGGCGCGGATCGTATGGCTACACCTTC.

V is TRBV19 and J is TRBJ2-7; tentative D call: TRBD2 (5 bases). The CDR3 spans 15 residues. Germline assignment: CDR1 LNHDA and CDR2 SQIVND (reference sequence). Trimming took 1 base from V and 3 from J, leaving 13 bases between them. The CDR3 DNA sequence: TGTGCCAGTAGTATAGGGGCTAGCCCACTCTACGAGCAGTACGTC. Residues: CASSIGASPLYEQYV.

This chain uses TRBV7-2 with TRBJ2-3; D might be TRBD1 (6 bases). V was cut by 2 bases and J by 1 base, with 10 bases left in between. Germline V lookup: CDR1 SGHTA, CDR2 FQGNSA. CDR3 size: 15 residues. CDR3 sequence: CASSLQQGRTDTQYF. In nucleotides, the CDR3 is TGTGCCAGCAGCTTACAACAGGGCCGCACAGATACGCAGTATTTT.

The chain uses TRBV24-1 and TRBJ2-4; D is perhaps TRBD1 (7 bases). V gave up 9 bases and J gave up 15 bases, with 17 bases separating them. CDR3 size: 11 residues. Germline loops: CDR1 KGHDR, CDR2 SFDVKD. The CDR3 sequence is CATAEGAERYF. The CDR3 region has the DNA TGTGCCACCGCGGAGGGGGCAGAGAGGTACTTC.

This clone was counted between two and nine times. The chain joins TRBV7-2 to TRBJ1-3; D may be TRBD1 (6 bases). This CDR3 comprises 20 residues. CDR1 is SGHTA and CDR2 is FQGNSA in the germline V gene. V was pared by 0 bases and J by 2 bases, with 23 bases between. CDR3 amino acids: CASSLALEAGTSIAGNTIYF. The CDR3 bases are TGTGCCAGCAGCTTAGCGCTTGAGGCAGGGACATCCATTGCTGGAAACACCATATATTTT.

J is TRBJ2-3 and V is TRBV9, with TRBD1 identical over 10 bases. The length of the CDR3 is 15 residues. The germline V gene encodes CDR1 SGDLS and CDR2 YYNGEE. With V trimmed by 3 bases and J by 6 bases, 7 bases remained unmatched. This chain's CDR3 is CASSAGQGGWDTQYF. CDR3 sequence (DNA): TGTGCCAGCAGCGCCGGACAGGGGGGCTGGGATACGCAGTATTTT.

CDR3 protein: CAWSWTGGAGNTIYF. For the CDR3, the DNA is TGTGCCTGGAGTTGGACAGGAGGGGCTGGAAACACCATATATTTT. The chain employs TRBV30 and TRBJ1-3, with 7 nucleotides matching TRBD1. After removal of 2 bases from V and 2 bases from J, the junction contained 6 bases not matched to a gene. Germline V lookup: CDR1 GTSNPN, CDR2 SVGIG (reference sequence). CDR3 length: 15 amino acids.

The V gene is TRBV4-1, the J gene TRBJ2-7, with 7 bases fitting TRBD2. Per the germline V gene, CDR1 is MGHRA and CDR2 is YSYEKL. J lost 3 bases, V lost 8 bases, and 16 bases had no gene match. The CDR3 has 16 amino acids. The CDR3 here is CASALEGTRGGYEQYF. The CDR3 nucleotides are TGCGCCAGCGCCCTAGAGGGTACGCGCGGGGGCTACGAGCAGTACTTC.